The 16 T cell receptor beta chains in this list originate from one sample, sequenced in a study of technical replicates of blood from several donors. Some clones are missing from TCRdb's copy, which holds only in-frame ones; the method was immunoSEQ multiplex PCR. The sample carries roughly 79,000 clones, under 96% recorded once. Material: T cells isolated from PBMCs. The origin of the receptors is a human donor in good health.

This chain uses TRBV11-2 with TRBJ2-2; 12 bases are a match to TRBD2. Germline V CDR1 and CDR2: SGHAT, FQNNGV. The CDR3 is made up of 19 amino acids. V lost 7 bases and J lost 2; bases outside the gene matches: 14. The CDR3 DNA is TGTGCCAGCACCCTTAATAGACTAGCGGGAGTGACAAACACCGGGGAGCTGTTTTTT. It codes for CASTLNRLAGVTNTGELFF.

Only one count was recorded for this clone. The V gene is TRBV7-3, the J gene TRBJ2-1; D possibly corresponds to TRBD2 (5 bases). Germline CDR1 and CDR2: SGHTA and FQGTGA. The CDR3 sequence is 14 residues long. V was trimmed by 5 bases and J by 10 bases, leaving 18 bases between them. As DNA, the CDR3 is TGTGCCAGCAGCCGCCTGGGGAGCGGAAGCGAGCAGTTCTTC. The encoded protein is CASSRLGSGSEQFF.

This rearrangement joins TRBV7-9 to TRBJ2-7; D perhaps matches TRBD1 (5 bases). This CDR3 is 13 amino acids long. Looked up from germline, CDR1 is SEHNR and CDR2 is FQNEAQ (reference sequence). V lost 3 bases to trimming and J lost 3 bases, with 9 bases between them. Here the CDR3 reads CASSLRQSYEQYF. CDR3 nucleotide sequence: TGTGCCAGCAGCTTGAGACAGAGCTACGAGCAGTACTTC.

This chain joins TRBV9 and TRBJ2-7, with TRBD2 as a possible D gene (7 bases). V was trimmed by 4 bases and J by 4 bases, leaving 18 bases between them. Germline V gives CDR1 SGDLS, CDR2 YYNGEE. This CDR3 contains 15 residues. CDR3 residues: CASSPRGGGGYEQYF. CDR3 DNA: TGTGCCAGCAGCCCCAGGGGAGGGGGAGGGTACGAGCAGTACTTC. Full variable domain (outside the CDR3, taken from reference TRBV9 and TRBJ2-7): DSGVTQTPKHLITATGQRVTLRCSPRSGDLSVYWYQQSLDQGLQFLIQYYNGEERAKGNILERFSAQQFPDLHSELNLSSLELGDSALYFCASSPRGGGGYEQYFGPGTRLTVT.

The V gene is TRBV28, the J gene TRBJ2-7; 7 bases match TRBD2. V lost 3 bases, J lost 0 bases, and 8 bases stayed unmatched. This CDR3 has 16 residues. Germline CDR1 MDHEN, CDR2 SYDVKM. In nucleotides, the CDR3 is TGTGCCAGCAGTTTTTATCCGGCTAGCGGCTCCTACGAGCAGTACTTC. It is translated as CASSFYPASGSYEQYF.

Here the CDR3 DNA reads TGTGCCAGCAGCTTGCTAGCGGGAGAGAGCGAGCAGTACTTC. It encodes CASSLLAGESEQYF. The V gene is TRBV7-9, the J gene TRBJ2-7; the match to TRBD2 covers 10 bases. The germline V gene encodes CDR1 SEHNR and CDR2 FQNEAQ (reference sequence). V lost 3 bases to trimming and J lost 6 bases; unmatched junction nucleotides: 5. This CDR3 has 14 residues.

V usage is TRBV5-1 and J usage is TRBJ1-1; 7 bases are shared with TRBD1. Germline assignment: CDR1 SGHRS and CDR2 YFSETQ. The V and J ends lost 2 bases and 2 bases, in that order; junction bases with no gene match: 6. The CDR3 spans 15 residues. The CDR3 reads CASSFRAGGNTEAFF. The DNA of the CDR3 is TGCGCCAGCAGCTTTCGTGCAGGGGGAAACACTGAAGCTTTCTTT.

J is TRBJ2-5 and V is TRBV4-3; 10 nucleotides align to TRBD1. The germline gives CDR1 LGHNA, CDR2 YSLEER. The CDR3 spans 14 residues. The ends lost 3 bases at V and 5 bases at J; junction bases unmatched: 3. This CDR3 is CASSQTGGGETQYF. For the CDR3, the DNA is TGCGCCAGCAGCCAGACAGGGGGCGGGGAGACCCAGTACTTC.

The chain couples TRBV9 to TRBJ1-1, with a possible D match to TRBD1 (6 bases). The CDR3 consists of 14 residues. CDR1 and CDR2 from the germline V gene are SGDLS and YYNGEE. Trimming cost V 4 bases and J 7 bases, with 17 bases left between them. The CDR3 region is CASSPTQGGGEAFF. The CDR3 nucleotides are TGTGCCAGCAGCCCAACACAGGGTGGAGGTGAAGCTTTCTTT.

The chain employs TRBV18 and TRBJ1-1; D is ambiguous. V was clipped by 0 bases and J by 9 bases, with 11 bases between them. Germline assignment: CDR1 KGHSH and CDR2 LQKENI. The CDR3 totals 13 residues. CDR3 region: CASSPPTGDQAFF. DNA of the CDR3: TGTGCCAGCTCACCACCTACGGGAGATCAAGCTTTCTTT.

The CDR3 here is CASSPKGIGPYEQYF. DNA for the CDR3: TGTGCCAGCAGCCCAAAGGGGATTGGACCCTACGAGCAGTACTTC. The genes are TRBV7-3 and TRBJ2-7, with D possibly being TRBD1 (5 bases). This CDR3 has 15 residues. V lost 5 bases and J lost 2, with 16 bases in between. Germline V gives CDR1 SGHTA, CDR2 FQGTGA. Together with reference TRBV7-3 and TRBJ2-7, the CDR3 gives the full variable domain: GAGVSQTPSNKVTEKGKYVELRCDPISGHTALYWYRQSLGQGPEFLIYFQGTGAADDSGLPNDRFFAVRPEGSVSTLKIQRTERGDSAVYLCASSPKGIGPYEQYFGPGTRLTVT.

The gene calls are TRBV5-1 and TRBJ1-4; TRBD1 agrees at 9 bases. The trim removed 5 bases at V and 12 bases at J, leaving 8 bases unmatched. This CDR3 has 13 residues. Germline CDR1 reads SGHRS; CDR2 reads YFSETQ. The CDR3 nucleotides read TGCGCCAGCAGGGGACAGGGCGGGATGCAACTGTTTTTT. Its protein is CASRGQGGMQLFF. The variable domain in full, with the rest retrieved from reference TRBV5-1 and TRBJ1-4, is KAGVTQTPRYLIKTRGQQVTLSCSPISGHRSVSWYQQTPGQGLQFLFEYFSETQRNKGNFPGRFSGRQFSNSRSEMNVSTLELGDSALYLCASRGQGGMQLFFGSGTQLSVL.

V is TRBV9 and J is TRBJ2-3, with TRBD1 identical over 10 bases. This CDR3 contains 15 residues. CDR1 is SGDLS and CDR2 is YYNGEE in the germline V gene. The V segment lost 3 bases and the J segment 3 bases; nucleotides outside the gene matches: 4. In DNA form, the CDR3 reads TGTGCCAGCAGCGCGTGGGACAGGGGAACAGATACGCAGTATTTT. This translates into CASSAWDRGTDTQYF.

V and J are TRBV2 and TRBJ2-6; TRBD1 matches at 9 bases. The CDR3 is made up of 15 amino acids. The V gene end was trimmed by 8 bases and the J gene end by 1 base; junction bases not matched to a gene: 3. The germline V gene encodes CDR1 SNHLY and CDR2 FYNNEI. Here the CDR3 DNA reads TGTGCCAGCGGGGACAGGGAATCTGGGGCCAACGTCCTGACTTTC. Its protein is CASGDRESGANVLTF.

This clone was recorded once. V and J are TRBV2 and TRBJ1-4, with 7 bases lining up with TRBD1. In germline, CDR1 is SNHLY, CDR2 FYNNEI. The CDR3 runs to 15 residues. The ends lost 8 bases at V and 5 bases at J; junction bases unmatched: 11. CDR3 protein: CASSKGTTGNEKLFF. For the CDR3, the DNA is TGTGCCAGCTCAAAAGGAACGACAGGGAATGAAAAACTGTTTTTT.

V and J are TRBV20-1 and TRBJ2-1, with 8 bases fitting TRBD2. V was clipped by 6 bases and J by 7 bases; unmatched bases: 2. Germline CDR1 reads DFQATT; CDR2 reads SNEGSKA (reference sequence). This CDR3 has 11 amino acids. The CDR3 here is CSAPGGNEQFF. Written as DNA, the CDR3 is TGCAGTGCGCCGGGAGGGAATGAGCAGTTCTTC.